Shown below are 3 T cell receptor beta chains from a single sample sequenced in a study of T cell repertoires in cytomegalovirus infection. TCRdb recomputed calls from the reads with MiXCR, one row per CDR3 protein. The table has approximately 500,000 distinct CDR3 sequences, approximately 15% seen once. Material for sequencing was CD8+ T cells from PBMCs. These receptors were obtained from a human donor in good health (CMV status not recorded). Some clones in this sample may be carry-over from other donors' samples.

The V gene is TRBV5-6, the J gene TRBJ1-5; D gene unclear. This CDR3 has 15 amino acids. CDR1 is SGHDT and CDR2 is YYEEEE in the germline V gene. Trimming cost V 0 bases and J 6 bases, with 13 bases left between them. The CDR3 region has the DNA TGTGCCAGCAGCTTGGCAATCGAAGCGATTCAGCCCCAGCATTTT. The encoded protein is CASSLAIEAIQPQHF.

This clonotype came up many times. The J gene is TRBJ2-7, the V gene TRBV12-3 or TRBV12-4, with D tentatively TRBD2 (5 bases). This CDR3 region has 14 residues. Trimming pared 3 bases from V and 1 base from J, leaving 10 bases between. This CDR3 reads CASSLRGISYEQYF. The CDR3 nucleotides read TGTGCCAGCAGTTTGAGAGGGATTTCCTACGAGCAGTACTTC.

V gene TRBV20-1 combines with J gene TRBJ1-3, with 7 bases matching TRBD1. Germline lookup yields CDR1 DFQATT and CDR2 SNEGSKA (reference sequence). V trimming: 5 bases; J trimming: 4 bases; junction bases outside the gene matches: 14. CDR3 length: 16 amino acids. The CDR3 loop is CSAREGGPRGGNTIYF. CDR3 bases: TGCAGTGCTCGCGAAGGGGGCCCCCGGGGGGGAAACACCATATATTTT.